This T cell receptor (beta chain) was identified during a study of T cells in Graves' hyperthyroidism and ophthalmopathy. Study results and caveats: Ophthalmopathy, which appeared later, was predicted by the model a median 6.5 months before onset.

Stable disease denoted Graves' hyperthyroidism without ophthalmopathy progression within 18 months. Hyperthyroidism had been newly diagnosed in patients aged 18 to 65, and its duration was under 2 months. The PBMCs had their origin in more than 9.5 ml of fresh peripheral blood. RNA transcripts gave rise to amplified TCR beta CDR3 regions. In the first-round RT-PCR of the TCR CDR3, the HTBI primer set was used. TCRdb itself ran the multiplex PCR reads through MiXCR, one entry per CDR3 protein. Here the sample spans approximately 400,000 distinct CDR3 sequences, 15% to 19% being singletons. Germline CDR1 is GTSNPN and CDR2 is SVGIG (reference sequence). The V and J ends lost 3 bases and 0 bases respectively, with 9 bases between them. The CDR3 loop spans 13 amino acids. This clonotype appeared many times. Its antigen is unknown.

The sequenced sample consisted of blood. The J gene is TRBJ2-7, the V gene TRBV30, with D unclear. The clonotype was recovered from a woman under 30 with Graves' hyperthyroidism. The CDR3 DNA reads as TGTGCCTGGAGGGGCGACACCTCCTACGAGCAGTACTTC. It translates to CAWRGDTSYEQYF.